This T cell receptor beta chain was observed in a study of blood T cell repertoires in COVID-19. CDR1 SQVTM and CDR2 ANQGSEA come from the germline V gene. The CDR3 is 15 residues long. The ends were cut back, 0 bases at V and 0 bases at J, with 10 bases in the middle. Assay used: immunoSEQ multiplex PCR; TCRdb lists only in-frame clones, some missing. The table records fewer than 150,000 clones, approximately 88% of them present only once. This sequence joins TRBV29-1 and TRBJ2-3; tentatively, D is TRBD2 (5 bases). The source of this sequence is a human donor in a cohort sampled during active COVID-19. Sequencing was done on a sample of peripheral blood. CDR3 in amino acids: CSVEDLSDSTDTQYF. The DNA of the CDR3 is TGCAGCGTTGAAGATCTTAGCGATAGCACAGATACGCAGTATTTT.